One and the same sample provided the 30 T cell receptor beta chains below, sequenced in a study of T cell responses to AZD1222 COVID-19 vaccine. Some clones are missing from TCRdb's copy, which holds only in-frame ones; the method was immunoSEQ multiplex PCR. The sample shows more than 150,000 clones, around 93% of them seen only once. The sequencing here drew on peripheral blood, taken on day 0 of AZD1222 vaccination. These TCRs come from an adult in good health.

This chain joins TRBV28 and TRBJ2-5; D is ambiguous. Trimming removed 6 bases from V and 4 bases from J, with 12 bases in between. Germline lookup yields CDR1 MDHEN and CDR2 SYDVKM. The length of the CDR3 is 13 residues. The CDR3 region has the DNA TGTGCCAGCAGCCCAGAATGGGGAGAGACCCAGTACTTC. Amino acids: CASSPEWGETQYF.

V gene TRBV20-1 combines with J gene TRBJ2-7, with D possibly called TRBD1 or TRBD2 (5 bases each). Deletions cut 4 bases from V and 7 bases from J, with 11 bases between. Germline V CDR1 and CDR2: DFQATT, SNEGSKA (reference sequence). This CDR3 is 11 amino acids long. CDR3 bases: TGCAGTGCTACTGGGACCTTGGAGCAGTACTTC. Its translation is CSATGTLEQYF.

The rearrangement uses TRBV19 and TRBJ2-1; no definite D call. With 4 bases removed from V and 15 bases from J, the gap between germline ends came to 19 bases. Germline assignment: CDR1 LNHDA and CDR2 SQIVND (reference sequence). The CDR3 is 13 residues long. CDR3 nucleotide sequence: TGTGCCAGTAGTAAGGGCTCACCTCTGTCGTGGTTCTTC. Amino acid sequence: CASSKGSPLSWFF.

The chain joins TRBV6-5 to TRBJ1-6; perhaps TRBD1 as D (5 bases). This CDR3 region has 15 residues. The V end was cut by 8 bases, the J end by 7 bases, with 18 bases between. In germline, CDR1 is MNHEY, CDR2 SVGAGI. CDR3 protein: CASRLTRVTNSPLHF. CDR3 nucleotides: TGTGCCAGCCGTCTGACCAGGGTGACGAATTCACCCCTCCACTTT.

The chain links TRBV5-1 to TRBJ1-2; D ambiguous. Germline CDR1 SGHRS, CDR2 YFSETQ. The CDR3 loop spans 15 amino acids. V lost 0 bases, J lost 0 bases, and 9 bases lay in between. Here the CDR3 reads CASSLVPGSNYGYTF. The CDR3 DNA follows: TGCGCCAGCAGCTTGGTTCCCGGATCTAACTATGGCTACACCTTC.

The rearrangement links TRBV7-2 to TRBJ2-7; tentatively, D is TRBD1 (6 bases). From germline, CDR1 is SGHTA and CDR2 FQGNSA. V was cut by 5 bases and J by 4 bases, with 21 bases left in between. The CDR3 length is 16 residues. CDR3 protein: CASSLIPGQDFYEQYF. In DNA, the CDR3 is TGTGCCAGCAGCCTCATTCCGGGACAAGACTTTTACGAGCAGTACTTC.

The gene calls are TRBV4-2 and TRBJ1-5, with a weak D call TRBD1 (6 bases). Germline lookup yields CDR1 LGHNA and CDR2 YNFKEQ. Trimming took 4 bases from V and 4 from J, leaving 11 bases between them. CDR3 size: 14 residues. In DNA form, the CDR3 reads TGTGCCAGCAGCCCTTTGAGGGGGAATCAGCCCCAGCATTTT. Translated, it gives CASSPLRGNQPQHF.

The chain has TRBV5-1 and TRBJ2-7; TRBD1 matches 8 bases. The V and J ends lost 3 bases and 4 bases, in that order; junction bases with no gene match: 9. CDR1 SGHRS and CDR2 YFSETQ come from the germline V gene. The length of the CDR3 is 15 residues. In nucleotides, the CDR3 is TGCGCCAGCAGCTCACAGGGGGACCTTACTTACGAGCAGTACTTC. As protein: CASSSQGDLTYEQYF.

As DNA, the CDR3 is TGCGCCAGCAGCTTGCTTGGGGCTGGACAGCCCCAGCATTTT. As protein: CASSLLGAGQPQHF. J is TRBJ1-5 and V is TRBV5-1; D is perhaps TRBD1 (5 bases). CDR1 is SGHRS and CDR2 is YFSETQ in the germline V gene. This CDR3 spans 14 amino acids. V gave up 1 base and J gave up 7 bases, with 12 bases separating them.

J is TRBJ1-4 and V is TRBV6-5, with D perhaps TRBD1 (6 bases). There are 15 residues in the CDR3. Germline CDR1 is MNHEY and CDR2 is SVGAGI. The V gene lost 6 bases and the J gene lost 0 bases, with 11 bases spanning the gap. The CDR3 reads CASSPGESTNEKLFF. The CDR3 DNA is TGTGCCAGCAGCCCAGGGGAATCAACTAATGAAAAACTGTTTTTT.

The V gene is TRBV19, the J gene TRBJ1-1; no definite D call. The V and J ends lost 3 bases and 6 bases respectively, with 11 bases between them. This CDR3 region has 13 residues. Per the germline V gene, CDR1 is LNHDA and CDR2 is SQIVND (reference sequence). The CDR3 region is CASSISRVAEAFF. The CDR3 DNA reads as TGTGCCAGTAGTATTTCTAGGGTCGCTGAAGCTTTCTTT.

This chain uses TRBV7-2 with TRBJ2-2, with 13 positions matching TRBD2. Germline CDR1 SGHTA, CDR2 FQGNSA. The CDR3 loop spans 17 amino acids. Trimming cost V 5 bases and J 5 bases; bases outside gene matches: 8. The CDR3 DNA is TGTGCCAGCAGCCCAAGGACTAGCGGGAGTCTGACCGGGGAGCTGTTTTTT. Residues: CASSPRTSGSLTGELFF.

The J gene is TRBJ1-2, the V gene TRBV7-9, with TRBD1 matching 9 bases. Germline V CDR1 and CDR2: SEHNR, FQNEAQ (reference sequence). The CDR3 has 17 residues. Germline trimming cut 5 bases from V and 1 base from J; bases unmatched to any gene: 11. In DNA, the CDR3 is TGTGCCAGCAGCCTCCATTTCGGGGACAGGGTTAACTATGGCTACACCTTC. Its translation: CASSLHFGDRVNYGYTF. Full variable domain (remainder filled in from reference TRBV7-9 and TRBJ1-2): DTGVSQNPRHKITKRGQNVTFRCDPISEHNRLYWYRQTLGQGPEFLTYFQNEAQLEKSRLLSDRFSAERPKGSFSTLEIQRTEQGDSAMYLCASSLHFGDRVNYGYTFGSGTRLTVV.

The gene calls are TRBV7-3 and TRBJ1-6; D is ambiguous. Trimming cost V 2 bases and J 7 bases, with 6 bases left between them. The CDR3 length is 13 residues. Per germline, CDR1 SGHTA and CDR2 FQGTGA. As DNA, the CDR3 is TGTGCCAGCAGCTTACAGCCCAATTCACCCCTCCACTTT. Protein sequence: CASSLQPNSPLHF. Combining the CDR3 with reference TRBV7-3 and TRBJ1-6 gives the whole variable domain GAGVSQTPSNKVTEKGKYVELRCDPISGHTALYWYRQSLGQGPEFLIYFQGTGAADDSGLPNDRFFAVRPEGSVSTLKIQRTERGDSAVYLCASSLQPNSPLHFGNGTRLTVT.

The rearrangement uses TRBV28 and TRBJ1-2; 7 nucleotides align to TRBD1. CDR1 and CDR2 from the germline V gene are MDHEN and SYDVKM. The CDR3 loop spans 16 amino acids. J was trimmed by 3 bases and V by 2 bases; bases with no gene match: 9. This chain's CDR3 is CASSLTTGKYHYGYTF. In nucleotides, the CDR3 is TGTGCCAGCAGTTTAACGACAGGGAAGTATCACTATGGCTACACCTTC.

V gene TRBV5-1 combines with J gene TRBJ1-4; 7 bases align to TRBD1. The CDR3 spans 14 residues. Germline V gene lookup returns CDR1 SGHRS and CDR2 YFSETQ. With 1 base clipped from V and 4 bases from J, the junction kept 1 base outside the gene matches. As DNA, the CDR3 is TGCGCCAGCAGCTTGCAGGGGGATAATGAAAAACTGTTTTTT. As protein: CASSLQGDNEKLFF. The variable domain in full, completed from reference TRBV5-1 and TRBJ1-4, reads KAGVTQTPRYLIKTRGQQVTLSCSPISGHRSVSWYQQTPGQGLQFLFEYFSETQRNKGNFPGRFSGRQFSNSRSEMNVSTLELGDSALYLCASSLQGDNEKLFFGSGTQLSVL.

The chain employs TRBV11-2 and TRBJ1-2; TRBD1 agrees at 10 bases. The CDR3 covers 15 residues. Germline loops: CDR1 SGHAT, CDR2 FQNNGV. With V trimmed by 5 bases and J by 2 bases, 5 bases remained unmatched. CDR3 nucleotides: TGTGCCAGCAGCGTCGACAGGGGGCAGAACTATGGCTACACCTTC. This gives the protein CASSVDRGQNYGYTF.

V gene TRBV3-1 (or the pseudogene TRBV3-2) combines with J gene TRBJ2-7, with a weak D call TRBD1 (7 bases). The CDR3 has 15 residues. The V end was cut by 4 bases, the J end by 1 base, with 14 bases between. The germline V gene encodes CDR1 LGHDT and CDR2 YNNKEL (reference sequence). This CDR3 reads CASSPGAGGSYEQYF. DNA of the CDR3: TGTGCCAGCAGCCCGGGGGCAGGGGGGTCCTACGAGCAGTACTTC.

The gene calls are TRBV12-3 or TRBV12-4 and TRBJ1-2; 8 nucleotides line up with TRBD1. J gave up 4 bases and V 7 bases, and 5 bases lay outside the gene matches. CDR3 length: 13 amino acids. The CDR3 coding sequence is TGTGCCAGCACCCGACAGGGGTTCTATGGCTACACCTTC. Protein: CASTRQGFYGYTF.

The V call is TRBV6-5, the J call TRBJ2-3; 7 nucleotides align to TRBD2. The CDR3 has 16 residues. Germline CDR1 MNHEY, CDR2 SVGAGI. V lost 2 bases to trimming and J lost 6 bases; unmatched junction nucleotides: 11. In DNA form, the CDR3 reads TGTGCCAGCAGTTACCTAAGGGCGGGAGTGTTGGATACGCAGTATTTT. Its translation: CASSYLRAGVLDTQYF.

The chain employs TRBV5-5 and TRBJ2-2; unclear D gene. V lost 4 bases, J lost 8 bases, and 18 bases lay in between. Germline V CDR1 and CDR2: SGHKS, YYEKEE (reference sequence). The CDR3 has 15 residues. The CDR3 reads CASSTPHLGRGELFF. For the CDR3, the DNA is TGTGCCAGCAGCACCCCTCACTTAGGGCGAGGGGAGCTGTTTTTT.

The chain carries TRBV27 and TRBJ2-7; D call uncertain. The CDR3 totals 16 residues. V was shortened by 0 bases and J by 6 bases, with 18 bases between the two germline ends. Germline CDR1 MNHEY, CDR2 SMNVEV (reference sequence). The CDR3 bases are TGTGCCAGCAGTTTATCGGCAGGTCGAATGAATATCGAGCAGTACTTC. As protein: CASSLSAGRMNIEQYF.

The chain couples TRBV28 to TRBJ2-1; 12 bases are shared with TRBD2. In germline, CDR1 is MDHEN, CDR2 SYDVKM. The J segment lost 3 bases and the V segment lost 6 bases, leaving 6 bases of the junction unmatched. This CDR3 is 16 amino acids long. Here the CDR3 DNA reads TGTGCCAGCAGCCCTAGCGGGAGGGCCCTCTACAATGAGCAGTTCTTC. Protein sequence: CASSPSGRALYNEQFF.

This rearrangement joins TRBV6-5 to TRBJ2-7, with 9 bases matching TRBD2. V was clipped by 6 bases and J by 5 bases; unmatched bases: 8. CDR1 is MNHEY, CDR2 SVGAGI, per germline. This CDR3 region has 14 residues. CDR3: CASSKTSGINEQYF. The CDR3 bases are TGTGCCAGCAGCAAGACTAGCGGTATAAACGAGCAGTACTTC.

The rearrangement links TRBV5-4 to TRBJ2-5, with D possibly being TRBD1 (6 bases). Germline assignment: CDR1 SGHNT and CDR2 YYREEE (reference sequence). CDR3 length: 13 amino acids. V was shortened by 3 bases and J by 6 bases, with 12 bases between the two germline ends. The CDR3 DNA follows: TGTGCCAGCAGCTCCACAGGGTTGAAGACCCAGTACTTC. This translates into CASSSTGLKTQYF.

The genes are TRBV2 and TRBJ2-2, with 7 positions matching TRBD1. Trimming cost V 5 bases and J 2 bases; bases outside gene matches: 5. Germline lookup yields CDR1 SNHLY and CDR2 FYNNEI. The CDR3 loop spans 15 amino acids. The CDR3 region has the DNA TGTGCCAGCAGTCGACAGGGCCCCAACACCGGGGAGCTGTTTTTT. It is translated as CASSRQGPNTGELFF.

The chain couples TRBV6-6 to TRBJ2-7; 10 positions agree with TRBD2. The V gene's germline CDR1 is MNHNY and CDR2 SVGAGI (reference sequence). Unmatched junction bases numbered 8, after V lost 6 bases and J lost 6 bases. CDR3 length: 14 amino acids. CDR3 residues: CASSPASGSPEQYF. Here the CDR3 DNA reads TGTGCCAGCAGCCCAGCTAGCGGGAGTCCCGAGCAGTACTTC.

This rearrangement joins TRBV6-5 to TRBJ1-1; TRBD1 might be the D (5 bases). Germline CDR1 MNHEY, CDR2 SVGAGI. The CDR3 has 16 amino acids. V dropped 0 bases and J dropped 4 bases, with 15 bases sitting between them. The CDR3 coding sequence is TGTGCCAGCAGTTACTCGGTAGGGTTGGGGGTCACTGAAGCTTTCTTT. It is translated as CASSYSVGLGVTEAFF.

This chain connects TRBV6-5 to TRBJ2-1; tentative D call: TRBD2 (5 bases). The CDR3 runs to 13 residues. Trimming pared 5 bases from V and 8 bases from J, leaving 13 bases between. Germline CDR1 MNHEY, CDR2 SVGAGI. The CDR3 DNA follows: TGTGCCAGCAGTAACCGTGAGGGCGATGAGCAGTTCTTC. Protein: CASSNREGDEQFF.

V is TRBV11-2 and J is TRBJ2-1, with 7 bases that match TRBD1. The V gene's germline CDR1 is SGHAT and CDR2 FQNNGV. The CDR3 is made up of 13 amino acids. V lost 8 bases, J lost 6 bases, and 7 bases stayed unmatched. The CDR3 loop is CASGDRVRNEQFF. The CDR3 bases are TGTGCCAGCGGCGACAGGGTACGCAATGAGCAGTTCTTC.